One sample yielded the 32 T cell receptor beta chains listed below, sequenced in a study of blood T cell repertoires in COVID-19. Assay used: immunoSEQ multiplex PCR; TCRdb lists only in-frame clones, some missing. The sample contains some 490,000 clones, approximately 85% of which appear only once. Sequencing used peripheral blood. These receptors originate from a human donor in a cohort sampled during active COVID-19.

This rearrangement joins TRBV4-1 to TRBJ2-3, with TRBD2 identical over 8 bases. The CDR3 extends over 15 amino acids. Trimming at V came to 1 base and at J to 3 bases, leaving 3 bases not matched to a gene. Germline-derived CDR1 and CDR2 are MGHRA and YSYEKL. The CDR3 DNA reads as TGCGCCAGCAGCCAAGCGGGAGGGTGGACAGATACGCAGTATTTT. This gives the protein CASSQAGGWTDTQYF.

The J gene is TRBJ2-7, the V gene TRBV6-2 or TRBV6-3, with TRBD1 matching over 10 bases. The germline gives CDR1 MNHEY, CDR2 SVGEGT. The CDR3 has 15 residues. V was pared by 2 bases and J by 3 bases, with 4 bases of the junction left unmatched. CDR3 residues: CASSYQGQGYYEQYF. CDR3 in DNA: TGTGCCAGCAGTTACCAGGGACAGGGGTACTACGAGCAGTACTTC.

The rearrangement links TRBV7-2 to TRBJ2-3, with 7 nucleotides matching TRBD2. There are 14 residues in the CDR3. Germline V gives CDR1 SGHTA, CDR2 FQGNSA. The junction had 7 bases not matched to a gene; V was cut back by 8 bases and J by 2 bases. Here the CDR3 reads CASRLAGATDTQYF. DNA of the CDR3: TGTGCCAGCCGGCTGGCGGGAGCCACAGATACGCAGTATTTT.

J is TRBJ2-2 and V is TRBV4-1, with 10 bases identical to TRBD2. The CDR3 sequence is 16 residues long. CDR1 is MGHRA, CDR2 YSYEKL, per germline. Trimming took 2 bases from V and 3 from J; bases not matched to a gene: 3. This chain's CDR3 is CASSQNLAGDTGELFF. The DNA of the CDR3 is TGCGCCAGCAGCCAAAATCTAGCGGGGGACACCGGGGAGCTGTTTTTT.

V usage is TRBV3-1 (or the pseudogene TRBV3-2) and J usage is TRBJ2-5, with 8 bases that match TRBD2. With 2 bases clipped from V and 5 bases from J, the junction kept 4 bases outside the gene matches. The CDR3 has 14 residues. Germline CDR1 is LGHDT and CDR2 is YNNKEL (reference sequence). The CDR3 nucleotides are TGTGCCAGCAGCCAATTCCGGGGGGGGGAGACCCAGTACTTC. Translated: CASSQFRGGETQYF.

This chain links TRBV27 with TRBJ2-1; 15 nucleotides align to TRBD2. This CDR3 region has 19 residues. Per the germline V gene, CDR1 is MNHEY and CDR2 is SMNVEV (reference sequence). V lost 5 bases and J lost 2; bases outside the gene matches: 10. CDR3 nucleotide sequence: TGTGCCAGCAGTAAAGTGGGACTAGCGGGAGGACGAACCTACAATGAGCAGTTCTTC. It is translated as CASSKVGLAGGRTYNEQFF.

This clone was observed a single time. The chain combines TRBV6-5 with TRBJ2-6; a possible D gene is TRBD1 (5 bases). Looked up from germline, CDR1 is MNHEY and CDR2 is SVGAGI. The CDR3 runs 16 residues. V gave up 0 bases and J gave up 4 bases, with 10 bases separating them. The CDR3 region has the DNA TGTGCCAGCAGTTACTCGAAGGGGATCGGGGCCAACGTCCTGACTTTC. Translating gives CASSYSKGIGANVLTF.

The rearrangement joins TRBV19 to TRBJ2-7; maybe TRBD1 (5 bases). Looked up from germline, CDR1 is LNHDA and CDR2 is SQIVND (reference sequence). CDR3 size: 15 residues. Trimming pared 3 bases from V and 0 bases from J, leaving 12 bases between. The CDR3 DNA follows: TGTGCCAGTAGTATCGCAGGGCCCAGCTCCTACGAGCAGTACTTC. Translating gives CASSIAGPSSYEQYF.

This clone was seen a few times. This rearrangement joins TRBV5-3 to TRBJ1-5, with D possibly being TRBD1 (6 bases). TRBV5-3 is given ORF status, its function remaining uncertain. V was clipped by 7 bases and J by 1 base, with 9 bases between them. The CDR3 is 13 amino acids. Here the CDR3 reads CARHQGSNQPQHF. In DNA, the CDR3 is TGTGCCAGACATCAGGGGAGCAATCAGCCCCAGCATTTT.

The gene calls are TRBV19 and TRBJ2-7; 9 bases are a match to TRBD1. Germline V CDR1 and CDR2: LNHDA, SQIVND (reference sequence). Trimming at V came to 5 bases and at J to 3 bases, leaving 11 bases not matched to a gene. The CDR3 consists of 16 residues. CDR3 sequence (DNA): TGTGCCAGTAGTGCTCTGTACGGGACAGGGATCTACGAGCAGTACTTC. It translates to CASSALYGTGIYEQYF.

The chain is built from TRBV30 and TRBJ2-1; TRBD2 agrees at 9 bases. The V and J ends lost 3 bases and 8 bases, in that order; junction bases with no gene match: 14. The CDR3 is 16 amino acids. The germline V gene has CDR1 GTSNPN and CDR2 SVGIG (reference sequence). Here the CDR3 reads CAWSPRLAGGLDEQFF. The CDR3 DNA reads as TGTGCCTGGAGCCCACGGTTGGCGGGAGGGTTAGATGAGCAGTTCTTC.

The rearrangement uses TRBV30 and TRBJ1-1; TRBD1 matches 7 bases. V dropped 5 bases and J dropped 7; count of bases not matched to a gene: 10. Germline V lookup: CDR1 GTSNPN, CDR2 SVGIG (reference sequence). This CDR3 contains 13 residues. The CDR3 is CAWDGTAGGEAFF. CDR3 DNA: TGTGCCTGGGACGGGACAGCCGGAGGTGAAGCTTTCTTT.

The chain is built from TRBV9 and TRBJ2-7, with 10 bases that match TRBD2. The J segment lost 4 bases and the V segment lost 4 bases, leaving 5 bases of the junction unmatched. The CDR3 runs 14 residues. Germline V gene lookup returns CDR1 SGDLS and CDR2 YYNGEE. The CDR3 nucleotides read TGTGCCAGCAGCCCTAGCGGGAGAGATTACGAGCAGTACTTC. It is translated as CASSPSGRDYEQYF.

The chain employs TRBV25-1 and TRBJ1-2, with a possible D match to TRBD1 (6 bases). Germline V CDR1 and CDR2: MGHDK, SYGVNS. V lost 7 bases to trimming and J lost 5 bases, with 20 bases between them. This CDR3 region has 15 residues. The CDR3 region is CASTGEEGGWYGYTF. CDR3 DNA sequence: TGTGCCAGCACTGGTGAAGAAGGGGGATGGTATGGCTACACCTTC.

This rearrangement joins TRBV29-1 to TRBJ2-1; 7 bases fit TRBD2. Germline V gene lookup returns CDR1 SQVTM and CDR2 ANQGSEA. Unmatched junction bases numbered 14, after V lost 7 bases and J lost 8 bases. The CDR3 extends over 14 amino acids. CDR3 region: CSAREVRGGDEQFF. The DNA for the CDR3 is TGCAGCGCCCGGGAAGTGCGGGGAGGGGATGAGCAGTTCTTC.

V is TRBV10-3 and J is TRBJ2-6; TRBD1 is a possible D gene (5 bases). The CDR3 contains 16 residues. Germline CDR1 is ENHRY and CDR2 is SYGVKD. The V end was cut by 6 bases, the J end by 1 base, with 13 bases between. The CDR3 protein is CAISASQGSGANVLTF. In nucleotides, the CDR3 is TGTGCCATCAGCGCGAGTCAGGGATCTGGGGCCAACGTCCTGACTTTC.

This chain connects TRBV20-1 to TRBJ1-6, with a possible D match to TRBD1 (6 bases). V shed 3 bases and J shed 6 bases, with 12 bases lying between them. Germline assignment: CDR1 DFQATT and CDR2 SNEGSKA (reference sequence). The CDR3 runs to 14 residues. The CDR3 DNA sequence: TGCAGTGCTAGTTTGGACAGCCCTAATTCACCCCTCCACTTT. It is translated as CSASLDSPNSPLHF.

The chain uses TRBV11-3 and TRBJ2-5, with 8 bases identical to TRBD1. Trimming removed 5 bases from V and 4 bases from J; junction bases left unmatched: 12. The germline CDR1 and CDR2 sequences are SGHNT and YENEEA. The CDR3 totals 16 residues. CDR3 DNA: TGTGCCAGCAGCGGACGGACAGGGTCTGATGGAGAGACCCAGTACTTC. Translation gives CASSGRTGSDGETQYF.

Here the CDR3 DNA reads TGTGCCAGCAGTTACTCGGGACAGGGTATAGATACGCAGTATTTT. It translates to CASSYSGQGIDTQYF. The gene calls are TRBV6-5 and TRBJ2-3, with TRBD1 identical over 9 bases. The V segment lost 0 bases and the J segment 5 bases; nucleotides outside the gene matches: 3. CDR3 size: 15 residues. Germline CDR1 reads MNHEY; CDR2 reads SVGAGI.

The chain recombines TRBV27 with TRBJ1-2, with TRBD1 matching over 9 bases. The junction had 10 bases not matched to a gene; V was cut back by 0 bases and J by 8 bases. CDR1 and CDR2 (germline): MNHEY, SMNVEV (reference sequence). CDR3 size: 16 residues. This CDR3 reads CASSLSYTGGFRGYTF. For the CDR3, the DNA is TGTGCCAGCAGTTTATCGTACACAGGGGGCTTTCGAGGCTACACCTTC.

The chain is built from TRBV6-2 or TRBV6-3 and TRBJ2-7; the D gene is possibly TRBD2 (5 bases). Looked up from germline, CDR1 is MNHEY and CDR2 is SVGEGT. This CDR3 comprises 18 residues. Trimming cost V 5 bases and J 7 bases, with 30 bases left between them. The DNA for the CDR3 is TGTGCCAGCAGTCCAGGATTTAGCAGGAGCAACTCTGGGGAGGAGCAGTACTTC. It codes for CASSPGFSRSNSGEEQYF.

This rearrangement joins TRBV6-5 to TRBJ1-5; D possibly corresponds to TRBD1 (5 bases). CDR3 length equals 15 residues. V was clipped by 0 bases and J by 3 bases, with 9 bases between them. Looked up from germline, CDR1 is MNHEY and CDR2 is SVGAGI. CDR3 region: CASSYSRGFNQPQHF. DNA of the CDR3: TGTGCCAGCAGTTACTCTAGGGGATTCAATCAGCCCCAGCATTTT.

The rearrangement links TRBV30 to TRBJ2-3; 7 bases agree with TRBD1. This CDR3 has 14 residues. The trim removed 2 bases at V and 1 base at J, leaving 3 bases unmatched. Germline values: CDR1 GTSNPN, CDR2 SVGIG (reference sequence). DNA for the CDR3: TGTGCCTGGAGTACCACAGGGGGCACAGATACGCAGTATTTT. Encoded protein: CAWSTTGGTDTQYF.

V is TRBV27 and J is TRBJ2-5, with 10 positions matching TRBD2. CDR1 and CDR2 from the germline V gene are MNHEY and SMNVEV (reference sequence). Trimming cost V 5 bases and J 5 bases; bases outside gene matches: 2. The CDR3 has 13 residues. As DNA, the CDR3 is TGTGCCAGCAGTCTAGCGGGAGTGGAGACCCAGTACTTC. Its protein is CASSLAGVETQYF.

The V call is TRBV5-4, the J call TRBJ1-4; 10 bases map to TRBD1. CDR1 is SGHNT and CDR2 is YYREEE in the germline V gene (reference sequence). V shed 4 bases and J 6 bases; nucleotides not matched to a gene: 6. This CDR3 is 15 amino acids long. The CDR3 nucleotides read TGTGCCAGCAGCCCTACCGGGACAGGGGATGAAAAACTGTTTTTT. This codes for CASSPTGTGDEKLFF.

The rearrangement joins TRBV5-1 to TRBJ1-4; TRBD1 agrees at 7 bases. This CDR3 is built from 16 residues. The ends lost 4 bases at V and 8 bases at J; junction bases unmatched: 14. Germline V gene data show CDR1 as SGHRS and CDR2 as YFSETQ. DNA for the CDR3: TGCGCCAGCAGCCGCGGCGTGCAGGGGGTATGGGAAAAACTGTTTTTT. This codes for CASSRGVQGVWEKLFF.

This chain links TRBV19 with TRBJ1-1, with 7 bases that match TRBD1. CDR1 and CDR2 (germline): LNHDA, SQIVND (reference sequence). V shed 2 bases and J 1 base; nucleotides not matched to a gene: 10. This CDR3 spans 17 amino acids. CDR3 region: CASSIRGAGGANTEAFF. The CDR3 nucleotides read TGTGCCAGTAGTATAAGGGGGGCAGGGGGTGCGAACACTGAAGCTTTCTTT. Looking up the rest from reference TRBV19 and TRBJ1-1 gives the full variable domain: DGGITQSPKYLFRKEGQNVTLSCEQNLNHDAMYWYRQDPGQGLRLIYYSQIVNDFQKGDIAEGYSVSREKKESFPLTVTSAQKNPTAFYLCASSIRGAGGANTEAFFGQGTRLTVV.

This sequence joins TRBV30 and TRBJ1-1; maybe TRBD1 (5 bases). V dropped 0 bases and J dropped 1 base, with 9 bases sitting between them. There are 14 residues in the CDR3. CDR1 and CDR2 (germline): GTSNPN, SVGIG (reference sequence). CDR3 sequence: CAWSVIRGNTEAFF. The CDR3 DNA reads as TGTGCCTGGAGTGTAATTAGGGGGAACACTGAAGCTTTCTTT.

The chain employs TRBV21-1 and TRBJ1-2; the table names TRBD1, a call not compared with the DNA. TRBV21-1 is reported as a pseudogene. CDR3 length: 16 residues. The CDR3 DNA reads TGTGCCAGCAGCAAACGTCCAGGCCCAGCTAACTATGGCTACACCTTC. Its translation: CASSKRPGPANYGYTF.

The CDR3 loop reads CATSTPMEDLRCEQFF. The CDR3 nucleotides are TGTGCCACCAGCACCCCGATGGAGGATCTTCGATGTGAGCAGTTCTTC. The chain uses TRBV15 and TRBJ2-1; the D gene is possibly TRBD2 (5 bases). Germline loops: CDR1 LNHNV, CDR2 YYDKDF (reference sequence). V gave up 4 bases and J gave up 9 bases, with 22 bases separating them. The CDR3 runs 16 residues.

The DNA for the CDR3 is TGTGCCAGCAGCTTAGGGCCCGGGGGGAGCTCCTACGAGCAGTACTTC. Translation gives CASSLGPGGSSYEQYF. V usage is TRBV7-2 and J usage is TRBJ2-7; 7 positions agree with TRBD2. This CDR3 spans 16 amino acids. J lost 0 bases, V lost 1 base, and 6 bases had no gene match. Per the germline V gene, CDR1 is SGHTA and CDR2 is FQGNSA.

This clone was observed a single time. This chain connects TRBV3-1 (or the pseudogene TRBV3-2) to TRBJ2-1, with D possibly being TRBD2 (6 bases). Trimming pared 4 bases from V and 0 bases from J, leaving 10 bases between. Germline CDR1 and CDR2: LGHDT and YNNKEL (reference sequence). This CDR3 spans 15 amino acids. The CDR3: CASSPPAGSYNEQFF. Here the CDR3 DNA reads TGTGCCAGCAGCCCTCCAGCGGGCTCCTACAATGAGCAGTTCTTC.